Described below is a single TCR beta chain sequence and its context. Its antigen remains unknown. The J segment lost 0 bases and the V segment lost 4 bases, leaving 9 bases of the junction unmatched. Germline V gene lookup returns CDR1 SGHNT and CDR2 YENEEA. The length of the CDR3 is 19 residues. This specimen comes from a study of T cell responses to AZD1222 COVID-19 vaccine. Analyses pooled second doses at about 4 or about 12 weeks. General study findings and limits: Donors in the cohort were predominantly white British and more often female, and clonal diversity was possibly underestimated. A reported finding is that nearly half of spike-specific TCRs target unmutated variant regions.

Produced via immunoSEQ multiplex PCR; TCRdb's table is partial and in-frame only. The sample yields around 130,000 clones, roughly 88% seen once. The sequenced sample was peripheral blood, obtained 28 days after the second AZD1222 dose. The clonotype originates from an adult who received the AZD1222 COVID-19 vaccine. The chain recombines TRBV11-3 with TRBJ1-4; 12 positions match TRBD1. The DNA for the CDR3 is TGTGCCAGCAGCTACCCGAGTGGGGACAGGGGGCCAACTAATGAAAAACTGTTTTTT. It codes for CASSYPSGDRGPTNEKLFF.